Presented here are 20 T cell receptor beta chains from one specimen sequenced in a study of graft-versus-host responses after intestinal transplantation. Measured with immunoSEQ multiplex PCR; TCRdb has only the in-frame clones, and not every one. The sample carries around 97,000 clones, roughly nine tenths recorded once. Antigens for these TCRs are unknown. The sequencing here drew on unstimulated CD4+ T cells sorted from spleen or lymph node cells, taken before transplant. These receptors were collected from a human donor who was the organ donor for an intestinal transplant.

The chain couples TRBV6-6 to TRBJ2-3; 10 bases agree with TRBD2. Per the germline V gene, CDR1 is MNHNY and CDR2 is SVGAGI (reference sequence). CDR3 size: 13 residues. J was trimmed by 4 bases and V by 6 bases; bases with no gene match: 1. CDR3 region: CASSSGGADTQYF. The CDR3 region has the DNA TGTGCCAGCAGCAGCGGGGGGGCAGATACGCAGTATTTT.

The V gene is TRBV11-2, the J gene TRBJ1-1; no firm D call. The CDR3 contains 13 residues. V gave up 6 bases and J gave up 4 bases, with 12 bases separating them. From germline, CDR1 is SGHAT and CDR2 FQNNGV. This CDR3 reads CASRSPGFTEAFF. The CDR3 coding sequence is TGTGCCAGCAGGTCCCCGGGGTTCACTGAAGCTTTCTTT.

Only a few counts were recorded for this clone. The chain has TRBV2 and TRBJ1-5, with TRBD1 matching over 7 bases. The germline gives CDR1 SNHLY, CDR2 FYNNEI. V was clipped by 6 bases and J by 7 bases; unmatched bases: 3. The CDR3 runs to 12 residues. The CDR3 region is CASRLRGQPQHF. The CDR3 nucleotides are TGTGCCAGCAGGCTCAGGGGGCAGCCCCAGCATTTT.

The genes are TRBV14 and TRBJ2-3; D is possibly TRBD2 (5 bases). The ends were cut back, 1 base at V and 0 bases at J, with 11 bases in the middle. Looked up from germline, CDR1 is SGHDN and CDR2 is FVKESK. CDR3 length equals 16 residues. CDR3 protein: CASSQVTSGSTDTQYF. The CDR3 DNA reads TGTGCCAGCAGCCAAGTAACAAGCGGTAGCACAGATACGCAGTATTTT.

The chain is built from TRBV19 and TRBJ2-1; TRBD1 agrees at 7 bases. Per germline, CDR1 LNHDA and CDR2 SQIVND (reference sequence). The V and J ends lost 4 bases and 0 bases, in that order; junction bases with no gene match: 6. There are 16 residues in the CDR3. The CDR3 here is CASSTLTGSSYNEQFF. The DNA for the CDR3 is TGTGCCAGTAGTACCCTGACAGGGAGCTCCTACAATGAGCAGTTCTTC.

The chain links TRBV5-1 to TRBJ1-2; D perhaps matches TRBD1 (5 bases). Germline V gene data show CDR1 as SGHRS and CDR2 as YFSETQ. This CDR3 comprises 14 residues. V lost 5 bases and J lost 3, with 14 bases in between. CDR3 amino acids: CASRLQGADYGYTF. Written as DNA, the CDR3 is TGCGCCAGCAGGTTGCAGGGCGCGGACTATGGCTACACCTTC.

This clone was counted once. The chain joins TRBV28 to TRBJ1-4; TRBD1 might be the D (6 bases). This CDR3 is 16 amino acids long. V lost 5 bases to trimming and J lost 5 bases, with 18 bases between them. Germline V gene data show CDR1 as MDHEN and CDR2 as SYDVKM. CDR3 loop: CASSPGGGGKNEKLFF. For the CDR3, the DNA is TGTGCCAGCAGTCCCGGAGGGGGGGGCAAAAATGAAAAACTGTTTTTT.

The chain couples TRBV4-2 to TRBJ2-7, with TRBD2 matching over 11 bases. CDR3 length: 16 residues. CDR1 and CDR2 (germline): LGHNA, YNFKEQ. With 4 bases clipped from V and 4 bases from J, the junction kept 9 bases outside the gene matches. The CDR3 bases are TGTGCCAGCAGCCCCCGACTAGCGGGGTCGTTGTACGAGCAGTACTTC. Its protein is CASSPRLAGSLYEQYF.

The genes are TRBV30 and TRBJ1-2; TRBD1 matches 7 bases. The J segment lost 3 bases and the V segment lost 0 bases, leaving 1 base of the junction unmatched. The CDR3 spans 13 residues. In germline, CDR1 is GTSNPN, CDR2 SVGIG (reference sequence). Written as DNA, the CDR3 is TGTGCCTGGAGTGTTCAGGGGGACTATGGCTACACCTTC. Translation gives CAWSVQGDYGYTF.

The rearrangement links TRBV5-1 to TRBJ1-1, with D uncertain. The CDR3 runs to 15 residues. Germline assignment: CDR1 SGHRS and CDR2 YFSETQ. Trimming took 4 bases from V and 1 from J, leaving 14 bases between them. The CDR3 coding sequence is TGCGCCAGCAGCCCGCGGCCCCTTCCGAACACTGAAGCTTTCTTT. Residues: CASSPRPLPNTEAFF.

V usage is TRBV25-1 and J usage is TRBJ1-5, with TRBD1 identical over 9 bases. V shed 10 bases and J 10 bases; nucleotides not matched to a gene: 11. The CDR3 consists of 13 residues. CDR1 and CDR2 from the germline V gene are MGHDK and SYGVNS. The CDR3 reads CATSTGGFRPQHF. The DNA of the CDR3 is TGTGCCACGTCAACAGGGGGCTTTCGTCCCCAGCATTTT.

The chain joins TRBV7-3 to TRBJ2-2, with 8 bases that match TRBD2. This CDR3 has 16 residues. Germline V gene data show CDR1 as SGHTA and CDR2 as FQGTGA. V was clipped by 5 bases and J by 2 bases; unmatched bases: 7. The CDR3 here is CASSPGGAANTGELFF. For the CDR3, the DNA is TGTGCCAGCAGCCCCGGGGGGGCCGCCAACACCGGGGAGCTGTTTTTT.

This clone was seen only once. The chain uses TRBV4-2 and TRBJ2-1; a possible D gene is TRBD2 (6 bases). The V gene's germline CDR1 is LGHNA and CDR2 YNFKEQ. The CDR3 is 17 amino acids. Trimming removed 0 bases at V and 0 bases at J, with 12 bases between. DNA of the CDR3: TGTGCCAGCAGCCAAGATCCACGGGGGAGCTCCTACAATGAGCAGTTCTTC. Protein: CASSQDPRGSSYNEQFF.

The chain has TRBV2 and TRBJ1-1, with 7 bases matching TRBD1. CDR3 length: 16 residues. Germline loops: CDR1 SNHLY, CDR2 FYNNEI. V lost 6 bases and J lost 4; bases outside the gene matches: 14. CDR3 sequence reads: CASRLPEGRGATEAFF. The CDR3 nucleotides read TGTGCCAGCAGATTACCCGAGGGCAGGGGGGCCACTGAAGCTTTCTTT.

This chain uses TRBV6-6 with TRBJ2-7; TRBD2 might be the D (7 bases). The CDR3 is 14 residues long. Per the germline V gene, CDR1 is MNHNY and CDR2 is SVGAGI (reference sequence). With 6 bases removed from V and 2 bases from J, the gap between germline ends came to 14 bases. The DNA for the CDR3 is TGTGCCAGCAGCATGGGGGGGGGCCCCTACGAGCAGTACTTC. Its translation: CASSMGGGPYEQYF.

This rearrangement joins TRBV19 to TRBJ1-1; D unresolved. The CDR3 has 13 amino acids. Germline loops: CDR1 LNHDA, CDR2 SQIVND (reference sequence). V gave up 10 bases and J gave up 11 bases, with 23 bases separating them. CDR3 bases: TGTGCCACCAGTAGGTCCGGGGTAGGTTCGGCTTTCTTT. It yields the protein CATSRSGVGSAFF.

This clone was detected once. The J gene is TRBJ2-3, the V gene TRBV6-5; TRBD1 is a possible D gene (6 bases). The CDR3 spans 16 residues. Looked up from germline, CDR1 is MNHEY and CDR2 is SVGAGI. The V end was cut by 0 bases, the J end by 2 bases, with 12 bases between. CDR3 bases: TGTGCCAGCAGTTACTCGAATAGGGGGTTCACAGATACGCAGTATTTT. Protein product: CASSYSNRGFTDTQYF.

This clone was seen a single time. This chain uses TRBV7-9 with TRBJ2-1, with D possibly TRBD1 on 5 matching bases. The V gene lost 8 bases and the J gene lost 8 bases, with 19 bases spanning the gap. CDR3 size: 14 residues. From germline, CDR1 is SEHNR and CDR2 FQNEAQ (reference sequence). The CDR3 sequence: CASQGKGPWDEQFF. CDR3 nucleotide sequence: TGTGCCAGCCAGGGTAAGGGGCCTTGGGATGAGCAGTTCTTC.

This clone was seen more than once but under ten times. This chain uses TRBV5-1 with TRBJ1-5; D is perhaps TRBD1 (6 bases). The CDR3 is made up of 14 amino acids. Trimming shortened V by 0 bases and J by 2 bases, and 6 bases separated the two germline ends. The germline V gene encodes CDR1 SGHRS and CDR2 YFSETQ. CDR3 amino acids: CASSLDRGNQPQHF. CDR3 nucleotides: TGCGCCAGCAGCTTGGACAGGGGCAATCAGCCCCAGCATTTT. Full variable domain (remainder filled in from reference TRBV5-1 and TRBJ1-5): KAGVTQTPRYLIKTRGQQVTLSCSPISGHRSVSWYQQTPGQGLQFLFEYFSETQRNKGNFPGRFSGRQFSNSRSEMNVSTLELGDSALYLCASSLDRGNQPQHFGDGTRLSIL.

The gene calls are TRBV5-4 and TRBJ2-3; 9 nucleotides match TRBD2. Germline V gives CDR1 SGHNT, CDR2 YYREEE (reference sequence). The CDR3 has 19 residues. J gave up 5 bases and V 4 bases, and 20 bases lay outside the gene matches. The CDR3 DNA sequence: TGTGCCAGCAGCCTCGGCCCAGCGGCCCCTAGCGGGGAAAAAGATACGCAGTATTTT. Its protein product is CASSLGPAAPSGEKDTQYF.